The entry below gives a single T cell receptor (beta chain) sequence along with its context. This clone was counted a few times. Its antigen remains unidentified. Per-nucleotide qualities are absent, and no much larger clonotype sits a single base away. Aliquots of hundreds of thousands of cells were frozen in DMSO/FBS in liquid nitrogen, and a single aliquot per fraction was used for sequencing. All 30 or so patients in the study underwent endoscopy and small intestinal biopsy. Lamina propria cells were released by collagenase digestion of the biopsy tissue remaining after intraepithelial cell isolation. The Qiagen DNeasy blood extraction kit was used to extract genomic DNA from the frozen unsorted cell fractions. Libraries were constructed by the immunoSEQ multiplex PCR assay. The TR loci were subjected to amplification by multiplexed PCR, for which V gene segments served as targets of the forward primers and J gene segments as targets of the reverse primers. Amplified CDR3 regions were sequenced on the Illumina HiSeq System. The paper's data handling went like this. A nearest-neighbour algorithm merged closely related reads to remove PCR and sequencing errors and collapse data into unique sequences. Two measures summarised the repertoires: clonality, and T cell density, defined as TR molecules per amount of genomic DNA input. CDR3 amino acid sequences present in at least 80% of unsorted samples were defined as public TRs, and these public TRs were then tested for differential abundance between coeliac and control samples. Every lamina propria sample was searched for matches to a list of some 220 published gliadin-specific TRB sequences. Disease-group differences in clonality and density were tested with Kruskal-Wallis tests followed by Dunn post-tests. Imported from immuneACCESS, the table was reduced by TCRdb to in-frame sequences with V and J called. These copies leave out some clones; in studies compared against another copy, an unresolved V gene accounts for under half, and the cause of the remainder is not known. V and J calls and clone size come straight from that table; D and trimming were deduced from the DNA. In this sample the table shows 8,000 to 10,000 clones, roughly 67% of which occur a single time. 20% of the sample is in the top ten clones.

This entry comes from a study of coeliac disease (dated by TCRdb to between 2022 and 2023). At the level of the whole study: Coeliac patients were categorised as having newly diagnosed active disease, refractory coeliac disease type I, or disease controlled by a gluten-free diet. A patient counted as having refractory coeliac disease type I if there was no response to a gluten-free diet for over 12 months and the intraepithelial cells were immunophenotypically normal. Because high-resolution HLA typing was not available, biased TRBV7-2 usage was queried as a proof of principle. Next-generation sequencing of rearranged TRB and TRG CDR3 regions was applied to small intestinal lymphocyte fractions from coeliac and non-coeliac patients. The study set out to describe the TR repertoires of small intestinal T cells in active coeliac disease, refractory type I coeliac disease, and coeliac disease treated with a gluten-free diet. A total of some 30 patients took part in the full study: approximately 22 had serologically confirmed coeliac disease and 8 were controls with non-small intestinal disorders. TRB sequencing was successfully performed on samples from around 29 subjects, among which 20 to 25 paired bulk unsorted intraepithelial and lamina propria cell samples were included.

Paper-wide results and their limitations: Separating intraepithelial cells from lamina propria cells did not give high-purity fractions, so cross-contamination between the two compartments may have occurred. Lower clonality than in controls was observed in the TRB and TRG repertoires of active coeliac intraepithelial and lamina propria samples, suggesting that diverse T cells were recruited. TRB repertoires were largely private; most amino acid sequences were unique to one sample, and V-gene usage did not differ significantly by disease group. The approach was considered by the authors to be unsuitable for unbiased detection of gliadin-specific T cells, as gliadin-specific T cells are scarce and rarely shared between patients. Published gliadin-specific TRB sequences were detected in about 45% of the 18 coeliac lamina propria samples but in only 1 of 6 controls.

At the junction V is shortened by 0 bases and J by 4 bases, with 7 bases in between. Looking up the germline V gene yields CDR1 LGHNA and CDR2 YSLEER. The CDR3 runs 14 amino acids, cysteine and phenylalanine included. Only the CDR3 part of the read is kept: 42 bases, read in frame from the first base. Specimen: lamina propria lymphocytes from the gut. Sample cell subset or site, as interpreted from the label and publication: lamina propria cell (LPC) fraction of small intestinal biopsy. This clonotype was sampled from a woman aged 60-75 years with celiac disease. Rearrangement joined TRBV4-3 to TRBJ1-5; the D gene remains uncertain. The DNA sequence is as follows: TGCGCCAGCAGCCAAGAAATCCTAAATCAGCCCCAGCATTTT. Translated, it reads CASSQEILNQPQHF.